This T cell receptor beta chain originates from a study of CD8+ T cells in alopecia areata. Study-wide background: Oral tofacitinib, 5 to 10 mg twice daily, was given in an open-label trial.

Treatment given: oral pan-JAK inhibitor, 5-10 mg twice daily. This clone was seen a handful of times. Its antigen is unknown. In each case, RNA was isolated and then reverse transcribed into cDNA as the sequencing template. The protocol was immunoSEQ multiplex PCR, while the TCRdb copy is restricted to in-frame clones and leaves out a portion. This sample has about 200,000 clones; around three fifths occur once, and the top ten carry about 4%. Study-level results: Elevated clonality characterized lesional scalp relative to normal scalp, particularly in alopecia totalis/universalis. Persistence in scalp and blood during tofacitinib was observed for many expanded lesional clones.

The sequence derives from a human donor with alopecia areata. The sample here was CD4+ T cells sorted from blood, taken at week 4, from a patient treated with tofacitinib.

The CDR3 region is CASNLRGQGAGQPQHF. In nucleotides, the CDR3 is TGTGCCAGCAACTTACGAGGACAGGGAGCGGGTCAGCCCCAGCATTTT. This chain connects TRBV2 to TRBJ1-5; 8 nucleotides align to TRBD1. Germline CDR1 and CDR2: SNHLY and FYNNEI. V lost 7 bases and J lost 6; bases outside the gene matches: 14. The CDR3 runs to 16 residues. The full variable domain, completed using reference TRBV2 and TRBJ1-5, is EPEVTQTPSHQVTQMGQEVILRCVPISNHLYFYWYRQILGQKVEFLVSFYNNEISEKSEIFDDQFSVERPDGSNFTLKIRSTKLEDSAMYFCASNLRGQGAGQPQHFGDGTRLSIL.